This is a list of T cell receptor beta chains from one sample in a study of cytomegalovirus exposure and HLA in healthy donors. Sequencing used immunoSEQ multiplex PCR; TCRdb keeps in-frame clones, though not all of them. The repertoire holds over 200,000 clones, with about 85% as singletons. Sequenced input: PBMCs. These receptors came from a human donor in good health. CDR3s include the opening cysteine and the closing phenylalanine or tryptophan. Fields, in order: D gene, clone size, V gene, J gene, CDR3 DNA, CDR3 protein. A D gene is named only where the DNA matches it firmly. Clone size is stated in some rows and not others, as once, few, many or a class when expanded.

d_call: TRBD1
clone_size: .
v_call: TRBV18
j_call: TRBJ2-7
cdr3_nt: TGTGCCAGCTCAGCCGGGACAGGGTCGTTCTACGAGCAGTACTTC
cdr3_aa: CASSAGTGSFYEQYF

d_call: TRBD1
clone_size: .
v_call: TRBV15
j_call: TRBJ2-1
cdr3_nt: TGTGCCACCAGCAGGACAGGACAGGGGGCAGGGAATGAGCAGTTCTTC
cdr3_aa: CATSRTGQGAGNEQFF

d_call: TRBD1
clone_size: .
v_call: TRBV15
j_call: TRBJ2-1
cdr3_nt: TGTGCCACCAGCACTGCGGGACAGGGGGCCAGTGAGCAGTTCTTC
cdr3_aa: CATSTAGQGASEQFF

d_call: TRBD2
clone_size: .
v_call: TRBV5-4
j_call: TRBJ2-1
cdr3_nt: TGTGCCAGCAGCTTGACTAGCGGGAGCTATGAGCAGTTCTTC
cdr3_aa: CASSLTSGSYEQFF

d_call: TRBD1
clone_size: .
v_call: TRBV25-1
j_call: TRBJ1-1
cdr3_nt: TGTGCCAGCAGTGGTCAGGGGGTCGGCGGCACTGAAGCTTTCTTT
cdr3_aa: CASSGQGVGGTEAFF

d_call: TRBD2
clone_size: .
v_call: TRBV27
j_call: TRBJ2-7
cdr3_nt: TGTGCCAGCAGAGGACTAGCGGGACTCTTCTCCTACGAGCAGTACTTC
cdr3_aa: CASRGLAGLFSYEQYF

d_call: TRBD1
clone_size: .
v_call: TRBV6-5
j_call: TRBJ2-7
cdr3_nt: TGTGCCATCTCCTCCCGGGACAGATCCTACGAGCAGTACTTC
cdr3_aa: CAISSRDRSYEQYF

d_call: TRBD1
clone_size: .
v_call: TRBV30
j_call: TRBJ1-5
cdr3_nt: TGTGCCTGGAGTGTGGCAGGGGGCCAGCCCCAGCATTTT
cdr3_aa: CAWSVAGGQPQHF

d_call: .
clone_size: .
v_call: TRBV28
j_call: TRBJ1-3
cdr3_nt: TGTGCCAGCGGCTTGGGAGACGCTGGAAACACCATATATTTT
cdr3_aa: CASGLGDAGNTIYF

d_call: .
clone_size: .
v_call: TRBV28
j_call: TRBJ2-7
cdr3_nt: TGTGCCAGCAGTTCCCACACAGCCTACGAGCAGTACTTC
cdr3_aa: CASSSHTAYEQYF

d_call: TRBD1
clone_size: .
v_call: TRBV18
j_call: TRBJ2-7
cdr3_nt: TGTGCCAGCTCACCGGAGACAGGGGACTACGAGCAGTACTTC
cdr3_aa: CASSPETGDYEQYF

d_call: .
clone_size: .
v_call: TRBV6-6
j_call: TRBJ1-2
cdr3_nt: TGTGCCAGCAGTTCCGACACTAACTATGGCTACACCTTC
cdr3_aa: CASSSDTNYGYTF

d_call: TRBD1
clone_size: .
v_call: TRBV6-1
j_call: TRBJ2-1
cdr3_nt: TGTGCCAGCAGGCCCGGGACAGGGGGCTCGAATGAGCAGTTCTTC
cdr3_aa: CASRPGTGGSNEQFF

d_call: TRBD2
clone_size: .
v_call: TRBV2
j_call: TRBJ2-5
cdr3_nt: TGTGCCAGCAGTGCGACTAGCGGGAGGCGAGAGACCCAGTACTTC
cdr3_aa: CASSATSGRRETQYF

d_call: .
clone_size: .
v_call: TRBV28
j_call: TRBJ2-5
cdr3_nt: TGTGCCAGCAGTCAGGTGGTGGGCGTTCAAGTTCAAGAGACCCAGTACTTC
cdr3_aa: CASSQVVGVQVQETQYF

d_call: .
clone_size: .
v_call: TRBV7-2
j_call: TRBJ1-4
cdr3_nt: TGTGCCAGCAGCTTTGGACAGTATAATGAAAAACTGTTTTTT
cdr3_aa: CASSFGQYNEKLFF

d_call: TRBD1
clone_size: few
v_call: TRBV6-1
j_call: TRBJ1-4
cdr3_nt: TGTGCCGTCTCCGAGACAGGGGAGGTTGAAAAACTGTTTTTT
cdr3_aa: CAVSETGEVEKLFF